This paragraph reports one T cell receptor (beta chain). Antigen unknown. Trimming took 6 bases from V and 2 from J, leaving 5 bases between them. Germline V gene lookup returns CDR1 MDHEN and CDR2 SYDVKM. The CDR3 extends over 12 amino acids. The data derive from a study of beta chain features in type 1 diabetes. Study-wide results and limits: All four CD4+ subsets from Type 1 diabetes patients carried moderately but significantly shorter TCRB CDR3s.

Expressed TCRB transcripts were sequenced after all isolated RNA was converted to cDNA. TCRdb's table, derived via immunoSEQ multiplex PCR, lists solely in-frame clones and lacks some. The sample lists more than 12,000 clones, approximately 69% occurring once. J is TRBJ2-1 and V is TRBV28; D may be TRBD1 (5 bases). This clonotype was sampled from a woman under 30 with type 1 diabetes. Material: stem cell memory CD4+ T cells from blood. The CDR3 nucleotides read TGTGCCAGCAGAGGGGCCTACAATGAGCAGTTCTTC. Translating gives CASRGAYNEQFF.